One sample yielded the 25 T cell receptor beta chains listed below, sequenced in a study of PD-1 blockade in classical Hodgkin lymphoma. Patients all relapsed after autologous stem cell transplantation, and there was variation in brentuximab vedotin exposure. The data were produced by immunoSEQ multiplex PCR, yet TCRdb's version contains in-frame clones alone and is incomplete. The repertoire holds 45,000 to 55,000 clones, 81% seen once, with roughly 16% in the top ten. The material sequenced was peripheral blood mononuclear cells (PBMCs), taken at baseline. The origin of the receptors is a human donor with classical Hodgkin lymphoma.

This rearrangement joins TRBV11-3 to TRBJ2-5; tentative D call: TRBD2 (6 bases). Germline assignment: CDR1 SGHNT and CDR2 YENEEA. V shed 0 bases and J shed 4 bases, with 18 bases lying between them. The CDR3 spans 17 residues. The CDR3 DNA sequence: TGTGCCAGCAGCTTAGATCACGCTAGCGTTGACGGAGAGACCCAGTACTTC. Translated, it gives CASSLDHASVDGETQYF.

This clone was observed a handful of times. This rearrangement joins TRBV29-1 to TRBJ2-3; D gene uncertain. Germline V gene sequence: CDR1 SQVTM, CDR2 ANQGSEA. CDR3 size: 13 residues. V shed 1 base and J shed 6 bases, with 11 bases lying between them. In nucleotides, the CDR3 is TGCAGCGTTGAAGGATCGAACGCCGATACGCAGTATTTT. It codes for CSVEGSNADTQYF.

To note about this clone: The junction departs from germline at one end; a sequencing error may be responsible. The rearrangement links TRBV28 to TRBJ2-6; maybe TRBD1 (5 bases). CDR1 is MDHEN, CDR2 SYDVKM, per germline. The CDR3 runs 11 residues. CDR3 coding DNA: TGCAGGGCCTCTGGGGCCAACGTCCTGACTTTC. Amino acid sequence: CRASGANVLTF. The entire variable domain, with the rest obtained from reference TRBV28 and TRBJ2-6, is as follows: DVKVTQSSRYLVKRTGEKVFLECVQDMDHENMFWYRQDPGLGLRLIYFSYDVKMKEKGDIPEGYSVSREKKERFSLILESASTNQTSMYLCRASGANVLTFGAGSRLTVL.

This chain links TRBV7-8 with TRBJ2-7; 7 bases are shared with TRBD2. J gave up 1 base and V 1 base, and 10 bases lay outside the gene matches. From germline, CDR1 is SGHVS and CDR2 FQNEAQ. CDR3 length equals 17 residues. The CDR3 here is CASSLVRAGVVSYEQYV. CDR3 DNA sequence: TGTGCCAGCAGCTTAGTCAGGGCGGGAGTAGTGTCCTACGAGCAGTACGTC.

The chain joins TRBV7-9 to TRBJ1-1; 7 positions match TRBD1. The CDR3 is 14 amino acids. With V trimmed by 3 bases and J by 1 base, 2 bases remained unmatched. Looked up from germline, CDR1 is SEHNR and CDR2 is FQNEAQ (reference sequence). This CDR3 reads CASSLGQKNTEAFF. As DNA, the CDR3 is TGTGCCAGCAGCTTGGGACAGAAGAACACTGAAGCTTTCTTT.

V usage is TRBV30 and J usage is TRBJ2-3; perhaps TRBD2 as D (5 bases). This CDR3 region has 19 residues. V lost 0 bases, J lost 3 bases, and 25 bases lay in between. Germline V gene lookup returns CDR1 GTSNPN and CDR2 SVGIG (reference sequence). Written as DNA, the CDR3 is TGTGCCTGGAGTGTAATGAGGGCTAGCTTCGGCAGGTTTACAGATACGCAGTATTTT. This translates into CAWSVMRASFGRFTDTQYF.

The gene calls are TRBV5-5 and TRBJ2-1; either TRBD1 or TRBD2 may supply D (5 bases each). There are 12 residues in the CDR3. V dropped 1 base and J dropped 12 bases, with 11 bases sitting between them. In germline, CDR1 is SGHKS, CDR2 YYEKEE (reference sequence). The CDR3 nucleotides read TGTGCCAGCAGCTTGTTTGAGGGGATGCAGTTCTTC. It is translated as CASSLFEGMQFF.

The chain uses TRBV4-1 and TRBJ2-7; 12 bases are shared with TRBD2. V gave up 5 bases and J gave up 4 bases; unmatched junction bases: 6. The CDR3 is 15 amino acids. Looked up from germline, CDR1 is MGHRA and CDR2 is YSYEKL. CDR3 in amino acids: CASSLLAGGGYEQYV. DNA for the CDR3: TGCGCCAGCAGCTTACTAGCGGGAGGAGGTTACGAGCAGTACGTC.

The V gene is TRBV2, the J gene TRBJ2-3, with a possible D match to TRBD2 (6 bases). The CDR3 loop spans 15 amino acids. Per the germline V gene, CDR1 is SNHLY and CDR2 is FYNNEI. Trimming cost V 6 bases and J 0 bases, with 13 bases left between them. The chain's CDR3 is CASRNLAISTDTQYF. Written as DNA, the CDR3 is TGTGCCAGCAGAAATCTAGCGATCAGCACAGATACGCAGTATTTT.

The CDR3 loop reads CATSRDDATSNEQFF. DNA of the CDR3: TGTGCCACCAGCAGAGATGATGCGACTAGCAATGAGCAGTTCTTC. The genes are TRBV15 and TRBJ2-1, with D perhaps TRBD2 (6 bases). The germline gives CDR1 LNHNV, CDR2 YYDKDF (reference sequence). V dropped 0 bases and J dropped 6 bases, with 12 bases sitting between them. The CDR3 is 15 amino acids.

The V call is TRBV4-2, the J call TRBJ2-3; 7 positions match TRBD1. The CDR3 runs to 15 residues. Per the germline V gene, CDR1 is LGHNA and CDR2 is YNFKEQ. Trimming took 1 base from V and 2 from J; bases not matched to a gene: 3. The CDR3 spells CASSQADRVTDTQYF. CDR3 nucleotide sequence: TGTGCCAGCAGCCAAGCTGACAGGGTCACAGATACGCAGTATTTT.

The chain has TRBV6-4 and TRBJ1-2; 8 bases are a match to TRBD1. The V segment lost 5 bases and the J segment 4 bases; nucleotides outside the gene matches: 6. The CDR3 runs 14 residues. CDR1 is MRHNA, CDR2 SNTAGT, per germline. The chain's CDR3 is CASSPGTGPYGYTF. The CDR3 nucleotides read TGTGCCAGCAGTCCCGGGACAGGACCCTATGGCTACACCTTC.

The chain has TRBV5-1 and TRBJ2-3; D perhaps matches TRBD2 (5 bases). This CDR3 contains 16 residues. V dropped 0 bases and J dropped 0 bases, with 11 bases sitting between them. Germline CDR1 is SGHRS and CDR2 is YFSETQ. The CDR3 DNA is TGCGCCAGCAGCTTGGACGCACTAGTGAGCACAGATACGCAGTATTTT. Amino acid sequence: CASSLDALVSTDTQYF. Full variable domain (remainder filled in from reference TRBV5-1 and TRBJ2-3): KAGVTQTPRYLIKTRGQQVTLSCSPISGHRSVSWYQQTPGQGLQFLFEYFSETQRNKGNFPGRFSGRQFSNSRSEMNVSTLELGDSALYLCASSLDALVSTDTQYFGPGTRLTVL.

J is TRBJ2-1 and V is TRBV12-5; the match to TRBD2 covers 13 bases. The CDR3 is made up of 16 amino acids. CDR1 is LGHNT, CDR2 FRNRAP, per germline. The V segment lost 1 base and the J segment 5 bases; nucleotides outside the gene matches: 2. The CDR3 DNA sequence: TGTGCTAGTGGTTTGGGGGGACTAGCGGGACACAATGAGCAGTTCTTC. This translates into CASGLGGLAGHNEQFF.

The V call is TRBV6-1, the J call TRBJ1-1, with TRBD1 as a possible D gene (6 bases). Germline loops: CDR1 MNHNS, CDR2 SASEGT. The CDR3 sequence is 15 residues long. Trimming cost V 3 bases and J 3 bases, with 14 bases left between them. CDR3 in amino acids: CASSDRTDGYTEAFF. For the CDR3, the DNA is TGTGCCAGCAGTGATCGGACAGACGGGTACACTGAAGCTTTCTTT.

The V call is TRBV5-8, the J call TRBJ2-7, with unresolved D. The V end lost 5 bases, the J end lost 0 bases, and 9 bases lay between the germline ends. The CDR3 covers 13 residues. Looked up from germline, CDR1 is SGHTS and CDR2 is YDEGEE. The CDR3 DNA is TGTGCCAGCAGGAAAAAGAGCTCCTACGAGCAGTACTTC. Translated, it gives CASRKKSSYEQYF. Using reference TRBV5-8 and TRBJ2-7 for the parts outside the CDR3, the full variable domain is EAGVTQSPTHLIKTRGQQATLRCSPISGHTSVYWYQQALGLGLQFLLWYDEGEERNRGNFPPRFSGRQFPNYSSELNVNALELEDSALYLCASRKKSSYEQYFGPGTRLTVT.

Only one count was recorded for this clone. The chain joins TRBV20-1 to TRBJ2-1; D gene unclear. This CDR3 contains 10 residues. V was shortened by 4 bases and J by 7 bases, with 5 bases between the two germline ends. Germline lookup yields CDR1 DFQATT and CDR2 SNEGSKA (reference sequence). CDR3 residues: CSATRNEQFF. DNA for the CDR3: TGCAGTGCTACTCGTAATGAGCAGTTCTTC.

This clone was picked up one time. The chain carries TRBV7-9 and TRBJ1-1; D not resolved. With 4 bases removed from V and 7 bases from J, the gap between germline ends came to 13 bases. CDR3 length: 13 residues. The germline CDR1 and CDR2 sequences are SEHNR and FQNEAQ (reference sequence). The CDR3 DNA follows: TGTGCCAGCAGCTCCTTAGGAACAAGTGAAGCTTTCTTT. Translating gives CASSSLGTSEAFF.

Only a few counts were recorded for this clone. The chain couples TRBV6-1 to TRBJ2-7, with a possible D match to TRBD1 (5 bases). V lost 5 bases and J lost 6, with 11 bases in between. This CDR3 comprises 12 residues. CDR1 and CDR2 from the germline V gene are MNHNS and SASEGT. CDR3 in amino acids: CASSLQGSEQYF. The CDR3 coding sequence is TGTGCCAGCAGTCTGCAGGGTTCCGAGCAGTACTTC.

The rearrangement links TRBV4-1 to TRBJ1-1; the D gene is possibly TRBD1 (5 bases). Germline values: CDR1 MGHRA, CDR2 YSYEKL. The germline V and J ends were trimmed by 3 bases and 8 bases, with 16 bases remaining between them. The length of the CDR3 is 14 residues. The CDR3 bases are TGCGCCAGCAGCCAGGGACTCCGAGGCCCAGAAGCTTTCTTT. Its protein product is CASSQGLRGPEAFF.

The rearrangement uses TRBV18 and TRBJ1-5, with D possibly being TRBD1 (5 bases). V was cut by 3 bases and J by 1 base, with 7 bases left in between. Germline values: CDR1 KGHSH, CDR2 LQKENI. This CDR3 comprises 14 residues. This CDR3 is CASSPGQSNQPQHF. The DNA of the CDR3 is TGTGCCAGCTCACCGGGGCAGAGCAATCAGCCCCAGCATTTT.

This chain connects TRBV7-8 to TRBJ2-1; 10 bases line up with TRBD2. The V gene's germline CDR1 is SGHVS and CDR2 FQNEAQ. The trim removed 1 base at V and 5 bases at J, leaving 11 bases unmatched. The CDR3 contains 18 residues. CDR3 DNA: TGTGCCAGCAGCTTAGTTCTTTATAGCGGGAGGAAAAACAATGAGCAGTTCTTC. This sequence encodes CASSLVLYSGRKNNEQFF. The full variable domain, its missing parts supplied by reference TRBV7-8 and TRBJ2-1, is GAGVSQSPRYKVAKRGQDVALRCDPISGHVSLFWYQQALGQGPEFLTYFQNEAQLDKSGLPSDRFFAERPEGSVSTLKIQRTQQEDSAVYLCASSLVLYSGRKNNEQFFGPGTRLTVL.

The CDR3 bases are TGTGCCAGCAGCCCGGTGCTAGGGATGGTCAATGAGCAGTTCTTC. Protein: CASSPVLGMVNEQFF. The V and J genes are TRBV7-3 and TRBJ2-1; D is uncertain. Germline V gene lookup returns CDR1 SGHTA and CDR2 FQGTGA. The CDR3 length is 15 residues. Between the trimmed V and J ends, which lost 5 bases and 6 bases, there was a span of 17 bases.

This clone is a singleton in its sample. The chain uses TRBV5-8 and TRBJ2-7; D not resolved. Germline CDR1 reads SGHTS; CDR2 reads YDEGEE. The CDR3 is 16 residues long. With 1 base removed from V and 2 bases from J, the gap between germline ends came to 16 bases. CDR3 nucleotides: TGTGCCAGCAGCTTGAGAAGTCAGACTTCTCCCTACGAGCAGTACTTC. It yields the protein CASSLRSQTSPYEQYF.

This rearrangement joins TRBV27 to TRBJ1-5; 8 nucleotides line up with TRBD1. J gave up 2 bases and V 8 bases, and 5 bases lay outside the gene matches. Germline V CDR1 and CDR2: MNHEY, SMNVEV (reference sequence). CDR3 length equals 14 residues. The CDR3 nucleotides are TGTGCCAGCGGTGACAGGGGTGGCAATCAGCCCCAGCATTTT. Its translation is CASGDRGGNQPQHF.